Following are 14 T cell receptor beta chains from one sample sequenced in a study of T cells in tuberculosis. The method was immunoSEQ multiplex PCR; TCRdb's version includes in-frame clones alone and lacks a portion of them. The table has around 22,000 clones, 95% seen once. Sequenced material: PBMCs. The receptor set was obtained from a donor aged 10-29 years with latent tuberculosis or without tuberculosis infection.

The J gene is TRBJ1-5, the V gene TRBV30; a possible D gene is TRBD1 (5 bases). V was cut by 2 bases and J by 1 base, with 12 bases left in between. CDR3 length equals 15 residues. From germline, CDR1 is GTSNPN and CDR2 SVGIG (reference sequence). The chain's CDR3 is CAWSWAGGSNQPQHF. In DNA form, the CDR3 reads TGTGCCTGGAGTTGGGCGGGGGGAAGCAATCAGCCCCAGCATTTT.

This sequence joins TRBV9 and TRBJ1-4; 7 nucleotides align to TRBD1. Germline CDR1 reads SGDLS; CDR2 reads YYNGEE. The CDR3 length is 12 residues. The V and J ends lost 4 bases and 14 bases, in that order; junction bases with no gene match: 8. CDR3 residues: CASSSDRDKLFF. The CDR3 DNA follows: TGTGCCAGCAGCTCAGACAGGGATAAGCTGTTTTTT.

This rearrangement joins TRBV2 to TRBJ2-7, with 8 bases lining up with TRBD1. Germline lookup yields CDR1 SNHLY and CDR2 FYNNEI. The CDR3 covers 15 residues. J lost 0 bases, V lost 7 bases, and 8 bases had no gene match. CDR3 in amino acids: CASTPGQVFSYEQYF. In DNA, the CDR3 is TGTGCCAGCACCCCGGGACAGGTTTTCTCCTACGAGCAGTACTTC.

The chain combines TRBV2 with TRBJ2-3, with D unclear. Germline values: CDR1 SNHLY, CDR2 FYNNEI. The CDR3 covers 13 residues. Trimming left V 4 bases short and J 4 bases short, with 9 bases between. This CDR3 is CASSARYPDTQYF. The CDR3 DNA is TGTGCCAGCAGTGCTAGATACCCAGATACGCAGTATTTT.

V is TRBV27 and J is TRBJ1-6; D is uncertain. The CDR3 covers 14 residues. Germline CDR1 reads MNHEY; CDR2 reads SMNVEV (reference sequence). Deletions cut 6 bases from V and 6 bases from J, with 12 bases between. The CDR3 DNA reads TGTGCCAGCAGCTTCCGGGTTTTTAATTCACCCCTCCACTTT. Its translation is CASSFRVFNSPLHF.

This chain joins TRBV18 and TRBJ1-4, with D possibly matching TRBD1 (5 bases). V dropped 1 base and J dropped 6 bases, with 12 bases sitting between them. The length of the CDR3 is 15 residues. Germline lookup yields CDR1 KGHSH and CDR2 LQKENI. The CDR3 DNA follows: TGTGCCAGCTCACCACAGGGGCAAGTGGATGAAAAACTGTTTTTT. Amino acids: CASSPQGQVDEKLFF.

This sequence joins TRBV4-2 and TRBJ1-1; the match to TRBD1 covers 11 bases. Unmatched junction bases numbered 13, after V lost 0 bases and J lost 1 base. The CDR3 length is 20 residues. Germline values: CDR1 LGHNA, CDR2 YNFKEQ. The CDR3 DNA reads as TGTGCCAGCAGCCAAGAGTCTTTCCGGACAGGGGGCTATGAGAACACTGAAGCTTTCTTT. Translating it yields CASSQESFRTGGYENTEAFF.

CDR3 loop: CASSTSSGSQETQYF. In nucleotides, the CDR3 is TGTGCCAGTAGTACCTCTAGCGGATCTCAAGAGACCCAGTACTTC. The chain employs TRBV19 and TRBJ2-5; 7 positions match TRBD2. V gave up 4 bases and J gave up 2 bases; unmatched junction bases: 7. The germline V gene encodes CDR1 LNHDA and CDR2 SQIVND (reference sequence). The CDR3 has 15 residues. Full variable domain (remainder filled in from reference TRBV19 and TRBJ2-5): DGGITQSPKYLFRKEGQNVTLSCEQNLNHDAMYWYRQDPGQGLRLIYYSQIVNDFQKGDIAEGYSVSREKKESFPLTVTSAQKNPTAFYLCASSTSSGSQETQYFGPGTRLLVL.

This chain uses TRBV5-1 with TRBJ2-3; possible D gene TRBD2, 6 bases. The CDR3 runs 18 residues. The V and J ends lost 3 bases and 2 bases respectively, with 22 bases between them. In germline, CDR1 is SGHRS, CDR2 YFSETQ. In nucleotides, the CDR3 is TGCGCCAGCAGCTCTCTCCTGAGTCGGGGGACCTCCACAGATACGCAGTATTTT. Translated: CASSSLLSRGTSTDTQYF.

The genes are TRBV5-6 and TRBJ1-6; D possibly corresponds to TRBD1 (6 bases). This CDR3 spans 15 amino acids. Germline CDR1 and CDR2: SGHDT and YYEEEE. V shed 1 base and J shed 4 bases, with 9 bases lying between them. This CDR3 reads CASSLQGWYNSPLHF. The CDR3 DNA reads TGTGCCAGCAGCTTGCAGGGGTGGTATAATTCACCCCTCCACTTT.

This clone was detected a few times. This sequence joins TRBV19 and TRBJ1-5; tentative D call: TRBD1 (5 bases). This CDR3 has 15 amino acids. Trimming removed 7 bases from V and 2 bases from J, with 15 bases in between. Per the germline V gene, CDR1 is LNHDA and CDR2 is SQIVND (reference sequence). The CDR3 sequence is CASTDPGGGNQPQHF. As DNA, the CDR3 is TGTGCCAGTACCGACCCGGGGGGGGGCAATCAGCCCCAGCATTTT.

The chain employs TRBV19 and TRBJ2-1; 8 bases are shared with TRBD2. Germline assignment: CDR1 LNHDA and CDR2 SQIVND (reference sequence). The CDR3 totals 16 residues. J was trimmed by 10 bases and V by 4 bases; bases with no gene match: 15. CDR3 DNA: TGTGCCAGTAGTAATACGTGGGATTCTCGGGGGGGAGAGCAGTTCTTC. Amino acids: CASSNTWDSRGGEQFF.

The gene calls are TRBV18 and TRBJ1-5; 9 bases are shared with TRBD1. V lost 2 bases to trimming and J lost 5 bases; unmatched junction nucleotides: 4. Per the germline V gene, CDR1 is KGHSH and CDR2 is LQKENI. The CDR3 loop spans 15 amino acids. CDR3 region: CASSPGTGFDQPQHF. The CDR3 DNA reads TGTGCCAGCTCACCAGGGACAGGGTTCGATCAGCCCCAGCATTTT. The full variable domain, completed using reference TRBV18 and TRBJ1-5, is NAGVMQNPRHLVRRRGQEARLRCSPMKGHSHVYWYRQLPEEGLKFMVYLQKENIIDESGMPKERFSAEFPKEGPSILRIQQVVRGDSAAYFCASSPGTGFDQPQHFGDGTRLSIL.

V and J are TRBV7-2 and TRBJ2-7, with D perhaps matching TRBD2 (5 bases). CDR3 size: 14 residues. Trimming removed 5 bases at V and 3 bases at J, with 14 bases between. CDR1 and CDR2 from the germline V gene are SGHTA and FQGNSA. CDR3 residues: CASSEGKAHYEQYV. DNA of the CDR3: TGTGCCAGCAGCGAGGGTAAAGCCCACTACGAGCAGTACGTC.